The clone carrying this T cell receptor beta chain was found a few times. Its specificity is unknown. TCRdb itself ran the RT-PCR reads through MiXCR, one entry per CDR3 protein. In the table there are just over 300,000 distinct CDR3 sequences, about a fifth of which are singletons. Losses at the gene ends were 1 base for V and 8 bases for J; bases not matched to a gene: 4. Germline V gives CDR1 SEHNR, CDR2 FQNEAQ (reference sequence). The CDR3 loop spans 13 amino acids. The sample comes from a study of response to subunit inactivated influenza vaccine. Study observations and caveats: After each seasonal influenza vaccination, few new T cells are recruited, the authors suggested.

V usage is TRBV7-9 and J usage is TRBJ1-2; 7 bases align to TRBD1. The clonotype was recovered from a man between 45 and 75 years old who received an inactivated influenza vaccine. The sample was PBMCs from blood, taken approximately 20 months after vaccination. The CDR3 protein is CASSLDGTAGYTF. Written as DNA, the CDR3 is TGTGCCAGCAGCTTAGACGGGACAGCAGGCTACACCTTC. The full variable domain, its missing parts supplied by reference TRBV7-9 and TRBJ1-2, is DTGVSQNPRHKITKRGQNVTFRCDPISEHNRLYWYRQTLGQGPEFLTYFQNEAQLEKSRLLSDRFSAERPKGSFSTLEIQRTEQGDSAMYLCASSLDGTAGYTFGSGTRLTVV.